This T cell receptor beta chain was recorded in a study of T cell responses to AZD1222 COVID-19 vaccine. The overall study: Analysis merged second doses at about 4 or about 12 weeks.

Data came from immunoSEQ multiplex PCR; TCRdb stores just in-frame clones and leaves some out. The profile covers 90,000 to 120,000 clones, with over 70% appearing a single time and over 7.5% taken by the ten largest. Overall study findings and caveats: Repertoires in all cases were sampled only once the peak T cell response had passed. A mostly white British donor set with more females was recruited, and clonal diversity was possibly underestimated.

This CDR3 comprises 15 residues. CDR1 is GTSNPN and CDR2 is SVGIG in the germline V gene (reference sequence). V lost 0 bases to trimming and J lost 1 base, with 12 bases between them. For this clone: The antigen remains undetermined.

This receptor was identified in an adult in good health. The sequences come from peripheral blood, collected on day 0 of AZD1222 vaccination. The rearrangement joins TRBV30 to TRBJ1-1, with D hard to call. The CDR3 loop is CAWSVSYPENTEAFF. The CDR3 nucleotides read TGTGCCTGGAGTGTTAGTTATCCGGAGAACACTGAAGCTTTCTTT.